Presented here are 32 T cell receptor beta chains from one specimen sequenced in a study of T cell responses to AZD1222 COVID-19 vaccine. This table comes from immunoSEQ multiplex PCR, and its TCRdb copy is limited to in-frame clones, with some not included. The sample lists some 100,000 clones; approximately 90% were seen once. Sequencing used peripheral blood, obtained 28 days after the second AZD1222 dose. These receptors all come from an adult who received the AZD1222 COVID-19 vaccine.

V gene TRBV2 combines with J gene TRBJ2-5, with 8 bases identical to TRBD2. This CDR3 has 15 residues. Germline values: CDR1 SNHLY, CDR2 FYNNEI. V shed 7 bases, J shed 4 bases, and the junction held 11 bases outside the gene matches. The CDR3 reads CASNLAGGGRETQYF. The DNA of the CDR3 is TGTGCCAGCAACCTGGCGGGGGGAGGGCGAGAGACCCAGTACTTC.

The chain carries TRBV12-1 and TRBJ2-7; the table's D call of TRBD2 was not tested on the DNA. TRBV12-1 is noted as a pseudogene. The CDR3 consists of 16 residues. This chain's CDR3 is CASSSYLSGRSYEQYF. For the CDR3, the DNA is TGTGCCAGCAGCTCTTACCTTAGCGGGCGCTCCTACGAGCAGTACTTC.

This chain uses TRBV6-2 or TRBV6-3 with TRBJ1-2, with TRBD1 as a possible D gene (6 bases). CDR3 length: 16 amino acids. From germline, CDR1 is MNHEY and CDR2 SVGEGT. Trimming removed 2 bases at V and 8 bases at J, with 21 bases between. CDR3 protein: CASSYGGTTAREGYTF. In nucleotides, the CDR3 is TGTGCCAGCAGTTACGGGGGGACAACTGCCCGGGAGGGCTACACCTTC.

The CDR3 sequence: CASSPGGNGNYGYTF. The CDR3 region has the DNA TGTGCCAGCTCACCAGGGGGCAACGGAAACTATGGCTACACCTTC. This chain connects TRBV18 to TRBJ1-2; D perhaps matches TRBD1 (6 bases). There are 15 residues in the CDR3. Trimming shortened V by 2 bases and J by 2 bases, and 12 bases separated the two germline ends. CDR1 is KGHSH, CDR2 LQKENI, per germline.

The J gene is TRBJ1-2, the V gene TRBV7-9; 7 positions agree with TRBD1. The V segment lost 1 base and the J segment 6 bases; nucleotides outside the gene matches: 11. This CDR3 comprises 16 residues. Germline CDR1 SEHNR, CDR2 FQNEAQ (reference sequence). This CDR3 reads CASSLGSGRGSHGYTF. The CDR3 nucleotides are TGTGCCAGCAGCTTAGGCTCGGGCAGGGGGTCCCATGGCTACACCTTC.

Here the CDR3 DNA reads TGTGCCAGCAGCGGATTAGCCACGGGACAGGGTAATGAGCAGTTCTTC. This gives the protein CASSGLATGQGNEQFF. The V call is TRBV6-2 or TRBV6-3, the J call TRBJ2-1; TRBD1 aligns across 9 bases. V shed 6 bases and J 7 bases; nucleotides not matched to a gene: 13. There are 16 residues in the CDR3. The V gene's germline CDR1 is MNHEY and CDR2 SVGEGT.

This chain joins TRBV12-3 or TRBV12-4 and TRBJ1-1; D is possibly TRBD1 (5 bases). V lost 1 base and J lost 7, with 7 bases in between. This CDR3 is 12 amino acids long. The CDR3 nucleotides are TGTGCCAGCAGTTTAGGCAGGGTTGAAGCTTTCTTT. Its protein product is CASSLGRVEAFF.

The rearrangement joins TRBV11-2 to TRBJ2-5; D gene uncertain. V shed 6 bases and J shed 2 bases, with 13 bases lying between them. There are 14 residues in the CDR3. The germline V gene has CDR1 SGHAT and CDR2 FQNNGV. The CDR3 bases are TGTGCCAGCAGTCCCGCCGGGCAGCAAGAGACCCAGTACTTC. Translation: CASSPAGQQETQYF.

This rearrangement joins TRBV4-1 to TRBJ1-6; D uncertain. Trimming took 6 bases from V and 3 from J, leaving 3 bases between them. CDR3 length equals 12 residues. Germline V CDR1 and CDR2: MGHRA, YSYEKL. CDR3 residues: CASRNYNSPLHF. CDR3 bases: TGCGCCAGCAGGAACTATAATTCACCCCTCCACTTT.

The chain links TRBV6-5 to TRBJ2-7, with D unclear. The CDR3 totals 13 residues. Between the trimmed V and J ends, which lost 2 bases and 5 bases, there was a span of 10 bases. Germline loops: CDR1 MNHEY, CDR2 SVGAGI. The CDR3 spells CASSYAALNEQYF. Written as DNA, the CDR3 is TGTGCCAGCAGTTACGCGGCCCTAAACGAGCAGTACTTC.

In its sample, this clone was seen once. V and J are TRBV6-5 and TRBJ1-1; 8 bases are shared with TRBD1. Germline values: CDR1 MNHEY, CDR2 SVGAGI. The CDR3 length is 13 residues. J lost 8 bases, V lost 6 bases, and 8 bases had no gene match. DNA for the CDR3: TGTGCCAGCAGGCAGGGGGCGCATCTAGAAGCTTTCTTT. It specifies CASRQGAHLEAFF.

The J gene is TRBJ2-4, the V gene TRBV20-1; the D gene is possibly TRBD2 (5 bases). The V end was cut by 3 bases, the J end by 6 bases, with 12 bases between. The V gene's germline CDR1 is DFQATT and CDR2 SNEGSKA (reference sequence). The CDR3 loop spans 13 amino acids. This chain's CDR3 is CSASWAGSNIQYF. CDR3 coding DNA: TGCAGTGCTAGTTGGGCGGGCTCAAACATTCAGTACTTC.

The rearrangement uses TRBV30 and TRBJ1-1; tentatively, D is TRBD1 (5 bases). The CDR3 runs 13 residues. Trimming stripped 0 bases from V and 7 bases from J, with 12 bases between. CDR1 GTSNPN and CDR2 SVGIG come from the germline V gene (reference sequence). CDR3 nucleotides: TGTGCCTGGAGTGTAATGGGGACGGGTGAAGCTTTCTTT. Encoded protein: CAWSVMGTGEAFF.

This clone has a single count. The rearrangement uses TRBV7-6 and TRBJ2-2; D is uncertain. Trimming removed 4 bases at V and 5 bases at J, with 14 bases between. This CDR3 is built from 15 residues. CDR1 is SGHVS and CDR2 is FNYEAQ in the germline V gene. The DNA for the CDR3 is TGTGCCAGCAGCTCCCCTACCGCCGGGACCGGGGAGCTGTTTTTT. Protein product: CASSSPTAGTGELFF.

The chain combines TRBV2 with TRBJ1-2; possibly TRBD1 for D (6 bases). The CDR3 sequence is 16 residues long. Germline loops: CDR1 SNHLY, CDR2 FYNNEI. Trimming took off 3 bases at V and 0 bases at J, with 14 bases between the two ends. The CDR3 DNA follows: TGTGCCAGCAGTGACAGGGGAGGCATGGCTAACTATGGCTACACCTTC. Amino acid sequence: CASSDRGGMANYGYTF.

This chain connects TRBV4-1 to TRBJ1-1; the D is unclear. CDR3 length: 14 residues. Trimming took 1 base from V and 3 from J, leaving 9 bases between them. In germline, CDR1 is MGHRA, CDR2 YSYEKL. In DNA, the CDR3 is TGCGCCAGCAGCCAAGTTGCCCCTTACACTGAAGCTTTCTTT. Translated: CASSQVAPYTEAFF.

This chain links TRBV10-1 with TRBJ1-1; TRBD1 agrees at 9 bases. Germline V CDR1 and CDR2: WNHNN, SYGVQD (reference sequence). Trimming removed 3 bases from V and 3 bases from J; junction bases left unmatched: 8. This CDR3 contains 16 residues. The chain's CDR3 is CASSEGQGPGDTEAFF. CDR3 in DNA: TGCGCCAGCAGTGAAGGACAGGGGCCTGGTGACACTGAAGCTTTCTTT.

The V and J genes are TRBV6-6 and TRBJ1-2, with a possible D match to TRBD1 (5 bases). The CDR3 is 16 amino acids. In germline, CDR1 is MNHNY, CDR2 SVGAGI (reference sequence). V was cut by 6 bases and J by 2 bases, with 19 bases left in between. This CDR3 is CASSNRDGRYNYGYTF. The CDR3 nucleotides read TGTGCCAGCAGCAACCGGGACGGGAGATACAACTATGGCTACACCTTC.

In its sample, this clone was seen once. This chain uses TRBV7-9 with TRBJ1-2; no clear D gene. V gave up 4 bases and J gave up 4 bases, with 22 bases separating them. Germline V gene lookup returns CDR1 SEHNR and CDR2 FQNEAQ (reference sequence). CDR3 length: 17 amino acids. CDR3 loop: CASSSLFSGTATYGYTF. CDR3 bases: TGTGCCAGCAGCTCACTCTTCTCTGGCACCGCGACCTATGGCTACACCTTC.

The genes are TRBV28 and TRBJ1-4; 7 bases are shared with TRBD1. Germline CDR1 MDHEN, CDR2 SYDVKM. J gave up 4 bases and V 5 bases, and 13 bases lay outside the gene matches. The CDR3 extends over 17 amino acids. The CDR3 spells CASSNLRQGRFNEKLFF. The DNA for the CDR3 is TGTGCCAGCAGTAACCTAAGACAGGGTCGCTTTAATGAAAAACTGTTTTTT.

The CDR3 coding sequence is TGTGCCAGCAGCGTGGCCGGGACATTCGCTTTGGAGGAAAAACTGTTTTTT. Encoded protein: CASSVAGTFALEEKLFF. The chain links TRBV9 to TRBJ1-4; perhaps TRBD1 as D (6 bases). The CDR3 runs to 17 residues. The ends were cut back, 2 bases at V and 8 bases at J, with 22 bases in the middle. Per germline, CDR1 SGDLS and CDR2 YYNGEE.

The chain combines TRBV7-9 with TRBJ2-7, with 10 nucleotides matching TRBD1. Losses at the gene ends were 6 bases for V and 4 bases for J; bases not matched to a gene: 6. Germline V gives CDR1 SEHNR, CDR2 FQNEAQ (reference sequence). The CDR3 has 14 residues. Written as DNA, the CDR3 is TGTGCCAGCAGTCCCCGGGACAGGGGATACGAGCAGTACTTC. As protein: CASSPRDRGYEQYF.

This chain connects TRBV7-8 to TRBJ1-3; perhaps TRBD1 as D (5 bases). The CDR3 length is 15 residues. V was trimmed by 5 bases and J by 4 bases, leaving 15 bases between them. Germline-derived CDR1 and CDR2 are SGHVS and FQNEAQ. CDR3 coding DNA: TGTGCCAGCAGCCACATCGCGGGGGGAGGAAACACCATATATTTT. It specifies CASSHIAGGGNTIYF.

This sequence joins TRBV30 and TRBJ2-7, with a possible D match to TRBD2 (5 bases). Germline lookup yields CDR1 GTSNPN and CDR2 SVGIG (reference sequence). V was trimmed by 3 bases and J by 7 bases, leaving 10 bases between them. This CDR3 is built from 11 residues. As DNA, the CDR3 is TGTGCCTGGAGCTCCGGGGAGGAGCAGTACTTC. Its translation: CAWSSGEEQYF.

The chain couples TRBV16 to TRBJ2-2; no reliable D call. The V end lost 4 bases, the J end lost 4 bases, and 7 bases lay between the germline ends. The germline CDR1 and CDR2 sequences are KGHSY and FQNENV. The CDR3 extends over 13 amino acids. The CDR3, as DNA: TGTGCCAGCAGCCTTTCAGGCACCGGGGAGCTGTTTTTT. Residues: CASSLSGTGELFF.

This clone was seen a handful of times. The V call is TRBV18, the J call TRBJ2-7; TRBD1 matches at 7 bases. Trimming removed 3 bases from V and 7 bases from J; junction bases left unmatched: 21. Germline V gene data show CDR1 as KGHSH and CDR2 as LQKENI. CDR3 length: 18 residues. CDR3 sequence reads: CASSPALSDRASFGEQYF. The DNA for the CDR3 is TGTGCCAGCTCACCGGCTCTGTCAGACAGGGCGTCATTCGGGGAGCAGTACTTC.

The J gene is TRBJ2-7, the V gene TRBV7-2, with D tentatively TRBD2 (7 bases). This CDR3 is 18 amino acids long. Germline loops: CDR1 SGHTA, CDR2 FQGNSA. V was shortened by 5 bases and J by 2 bases, with 25 bases between the two germline ends. CDR3 sequence (DNA): TGTGCCAGCAGCCTCGAACGGTCGGGGCGGGGGCCTACCTACGAGCAGTACTTC. Amino acids: CASSLERSGRGPTYEQYF. The complete variable domain, with remaining parts taken from reference TRBV7-2 and TRBJ2-7, reads GAGVSQSPSNKVTEKGKDVELRCDPISGHTALYWYRQSLGQGLEFLIYFQGNSAPDKSGLPSDRFSAERTGGSVSTLTIQRTQQEDSAVYLCASSLERSGRGPTYEQYFGPGTRLTVT.

The chain is built from TRBV10-3 and TRBJ1-4; no clear D gene. The germline CDR1 and CDR2 sequences are ENHRY and SYGVKD. Trimming took off 0 bases at V and 2 bases at J, with 7 bases between the two ends. The CDR3 totals 15 residues. CDR3 nucleotide sequence: TGTGCCATCAGTGAGTCGATGGGGACTAATGAAAAACTGTTTTTT. Protein sequence: CAISESMGTNEKLFF.

The gene calls are TRBV5-1 and TRBJ1-5; possibly TRBD1 for D (5 bases). Deletions cut 0 bases from V and 3 bases from J, with 10 bases between. CDR3 length: 15 amino acids. Germline V lookup: CDR1 SGHRS, CDR2 YFSETQ. In DNA form, the CDR3 reads TGCGCCAGCAGCTTGGATGGGGGAGACAATCAGCCCCAGCATTTT. It encodes CASSLDGGDNQPQHF.

This chain connects TRBV15 to TRBJ1-6, with a possible D match to TRBD1 (5 bases). The CDR3 totals 19 residues. Trimming removed 2 bases from V and 0 bases from J, with 17 bases in between. Looked up from germline, CDR1 is LNHNV and CDR2 is YYDKDF (reference sequence). CDR3 loop: CATSRTGFSFGSYNSPLHF. Here the CDR3 DNA reads TGTGCCACCAGCAGAACAGGTTTCTCCTTCGGCTCCTATAATTCACCCCTCCACTTT.

J is TRBJ1-5 and V is TRBV19; TRBD1 agrees at 7 bases. With V trimmed by 5 bases and J by 0 bases, 7 bases remained unmatched. The CDR3 sequence is 16 residues long. Germline-derived CDR1 and CDR2 are LNHDA and SQIVND (reference sequence). The CDR3, as DNA: TGTGCCAGTAGTGAAACGGGACAGTCTAGCAATCAGCCCCAGCATTTT. The encoded protein is CASSETGQSSNQPQHF.

This chain links TRBV5-1 with TRBJ1-2, with D perhaps matching TRBD1 (5 bases). This CDR3 spans 15 amino acids. Trimming cost V 0 bases and J 6 bases, with 15 bases left between them. The germline gives CDR1 SGHRS, CDR2 YFSETQ. The CDR3 nucleotides are TGCGCCAGCAGCTTGGGCGGCCAGAGAGGGGATGGCTACACCTTC. It is translated as CASSLGGQRGDGYTF.